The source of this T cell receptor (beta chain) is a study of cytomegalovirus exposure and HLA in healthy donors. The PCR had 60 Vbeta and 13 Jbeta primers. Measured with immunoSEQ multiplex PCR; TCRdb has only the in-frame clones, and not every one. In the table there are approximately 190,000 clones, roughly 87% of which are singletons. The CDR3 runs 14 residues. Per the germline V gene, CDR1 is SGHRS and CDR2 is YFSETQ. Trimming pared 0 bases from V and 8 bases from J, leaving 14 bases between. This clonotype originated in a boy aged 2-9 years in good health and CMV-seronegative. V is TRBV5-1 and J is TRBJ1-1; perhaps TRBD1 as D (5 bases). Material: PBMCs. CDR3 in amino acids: CASSLDPDSQEAFF. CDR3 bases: TGCGCCAGCAGCTTGGACCCAGACAGCCAGGAAGCTTTCTTT. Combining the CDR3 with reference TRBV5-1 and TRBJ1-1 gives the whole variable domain KAGVTQTPRYLIKTRGQQVTLSCSPISGHRSVSWYQQTPGQGLQFLFEYFSETQRNKGNFPGRFSGRQFSNSRSEMNVSTLELGDSALYLCASSLDPDSQEAFFGQGTRLTVV.